This T cell receptor (beta chain) emerged from a study of identical twins. From the 5' RACE reads, TCRdb called clonotypes with MiXCR, one entry per CDR3 protein. The repertoire includes 200,000 to 250,000 distinct CDR3 sequences, about 7% of them detected once, and 3.5% to 4% sits in the top ten. This clonotype was seen only a few times. Unmatched junction bases numbered 4, after V lost 1 base and J lost 5 bases. CDR3 length equals 14 residues. CDR1 is DFQATT and CDR2 is SNEGSKA in the germline V gene (reference sequence). These data also featured in a second study, about yellow fever vaccine responses in identical twins.

The source is a woman younger than 35 in good health. The rearrangement uses TRBV20-1 and TRBJ1-5; 8 bases map to TRBD1. Material: memory (CD45RO+) T cells sorted from blood. CDR3 region: CSARGTGLDQPQHF. The CDR3 DNA reads as TGCAGTGCTAGAGGGACAGGGTTGGATCAGCCCCAGCATTTT.